What follows are 20 T cell receptor beta chains derived from one specimen sequenced in a study of blood T cell repertoires in COVID-19 (TCRdb year 2020). The receptor library was made with the immunoSEQ multiplex PCR assay. Imported from immuneACCESS, the table was reduced by TCRdb to in-frame sequences with V and J called. These copies leave out some clones; in studies compared against another copy, an unresolved V gene accounts for under half, and the cause of the remainder is not known. Counted in this sample were roughly 70,000 clones; 70% to 90% of them appeared once. Under 4% of the sample belongs to the ten largest clones. The specimen was peripheral blood. The source is a man between 70 and 80 years old with acute or convalescent COVID-19.

V gene TRBV19 combines with J gene TRBJ1-2, with 8 bases lining up with TRBD1. The ends lost 4 bases at V and 6 bases at J; junction bases unmatched: 1. The CDR3 is made up of 12 amino acids. Per germline, CDR1 LNHDA and CDR2 SQIVND (reference sequence). CDR3: CASSTTGDGYTF. For the CDR3, the DNA is TGTGCCAGTAGTACGACAGGGGATGGCTACACCTTC.

The V gene is TRBV19, the J gene TRBJ2-7; perhaps TRBD1 as D (6 bases). The V end was cut by 0 bases, the J end by 3 bases, with 6 bases between. Germline V gives CDR1 LNHDA, CDR2 SQIVND (reference sequence). The CDR3 sequence is 13 residues long. For the CDR3, the DNA is TGTGCCAGTAGTATAGAACAGGGCTACGAGCAGTACTTC. Its translation is CASSIEQGYEQYF.

This clone came up a few times. The rearrangement joins TRBV6-5 to TRBJ2-7; perhaps TRBD2 as D (5 bases). The CDR3 runs 16 residues. V was trimmed by 1 base and J by 1 base, leaving 14 bases between them. Germline loops: CDR1 MNHEY, CDR2 SVGAGI. CDR3: CASSYLSSTGSYEQYF. The CDR3 coding sequence is TGTGCCAGCAGTTACTTATCGAGCACGGGGTCCTACGAGCAGTACTTC.

The rearrangement links TRBV6-1 to TRBJ1-1; TRBD1 aligns across 12 bases. CDR1 MNHNS and CDR2 SASEGT come from the germline V gene. The V segment lost 5 bases and the J segment 0 bases; nucleotides outside the gene matches: 4. The CDR3 covers 16 residues. CDR3 in amino acids: CASSKGDRGLNTEAFF. CDR3 sequence (DNA): TGTGCCAGCAGTAAAGGGGACAGGGGGCTGAACACTGAAGCTTTCTTT.

The V call is TRBV6-5, the J call TRBJ1-5; 7 nucleotides agree with TRBD1. This CDR3 is 15 amino acids long. CDR1 and CDR2 from the germline V gene are MNHEY and SVGAGI. V gave up 2 bases and J gave up 2 bases; unmatched junction bases: 3. In nucleotides, the CDR3 is TGTGCCAGCAGTTACAGGGGGCTAGGCAATCAGCCCCAGCATTTT. This translates into CASSYRGLGNQPQHF.

This chain connects TRBV11-2 to TRBJ1-4; tentatively, D is TRBD1 (5 bases). Germline V gene sequence: CDR1 SGHAT, CDR2 FQNNGV. This CDR3 has 14 amino acids. V was trimmed by 4 bases and J by 3 bases, leaving 9 bases between them. CDR3 loop: CASSWGVANEKLFF. In DNA, the CDR3 is TGTGCCAGCAGCTGGGGGGTGGCTAATGAAAAACTGTTTTTT. Combining the CDR3 with reference TRBV11-2 and TRBJ1-4 gives the whole variable domain EAGVAQSPRYKIIEKRQSVAFWCNPISGHATLYWYQQILGQGPKLLIQFQNNGVVDDSQLPKDRFSAERLKGVDSTLKIQPAKLEDSAVYLCASSWGVANEKLFFGSGTQLSVL.

The chain couples TRBV5-6 to TRBJ2-5, with D unclear. V lost 4 bases and J lost 7, with 11 bases in between. Per the germline V gene, CDR1 is SGHDT and CDR2 is YYEEEE. This CDR3 is built from 12 residues. The CDR3 region has the DNA TGTGCCAGCAGCCCATCTTCGGGGACCCAGTACTTC. Its translation is CASSPSSGTQYF.

The V and J genes are TRBV5-3 and TRBJ1-6, with TRBD1 matching 8 bases. TRBV5-3 has ORF status, its function being uncertain. V was pared by 3 bases and J by 6 bases, with 5 bases of the junction left unmatched. This CDR3 is built from 15 residues. In DNA, the CDR3 is TGTGCCAGAAGCTCCGAGACAGGGGCTAATTCACCCCTCCACTTT. Translation: CARSSETGANSPLHF.

V gene TRBV6-5 combines with J gene TRBJ1-5; D is possibly TRBD1 (5 bases). The CDR3 is 14 amino acids. In germline, CDR1 is MNHEY, CDR2 SVGAGI. Trimming stripped 2 bases from V and 3 bases from J, with 8 bases between. The CDR3, as DNA: TGTGCCAGCAGTTACACAGGAGCCAATCAGCCCCAGCATTTT. It yields the protein CASSYTGANQPQHF.

This clone was observed a handful of times. The chain joins TRBV4-3 to TRBJ1-2; a weak D match, TRBD1 (5 bases). Germline V gene data show CDR1 as LGHNA and CDR2 as YSLEER. The CDR3 is 14 amino acids. V lost 4 bases, J lost 2 bases, and 11 bases lay in between. The CDR3 DNA reads TGCGCCAGCAGCCCCCGAAACAGGAACTATGGCTACACCTTC. It encodes CASSPRNRNYGYTF.

The chain carries TRBV27 and TRBJ2-7, with D tentatively TRBD1 (5 bases). CDR1 and CDR2 from the germline V gene are MNHEY and SMNVEV (reference sequence). Trimming removed 3 bases at V and 4 bases at J, with 13 bases between. The CDR3 consists of 14 residues. In DNA form, the CDR3 reads TGTGCCAGCAGTTTGCGACCCACAGGATACGAGCAGTACTTC. Amino acid sequence: CASSLRPTGYEQYF.

The chain is built from TRBV4-1 and TRBJ1-3, with D unresolved. Germline V gives CDR1 MGHRA, CDR2 YSYEKL. The ends were cut back, 4 bases at V and 4 bases at J, with 11 bases in the middle. This CDR3 is built from 14 residues. The CDR3 sequence: CASSLEMVGNTIYF. CDR3 DNA: TGCGCCAGCAGCCTGGAGATGGTGGGAAACACCATATATTTT.

This chain uses TRBV27 with TRBJ2-2; 10 bases agree with TRBD1. The CDR3 is 15 residues long. Germline CDR1 is MNHEY and CDR2 is SMNVEV (reference sequence). V was clipped by 2 bases and J by 7 bases; unmatched bases: 4. CDR3 in amino acids: CASSLRQGAGGELFF. The DNA for the CDR3 is TGTGCCAGCAGTTTAAGACAGGGGGCGGGCGGGGAGCTGTTTTTT.

This clone was found once. The chain employs TRBV30 and TRBJ2-5; 7 positions agree with TRBD2. The CDR3 length is 11 residues. The V gene's germline CDR1 is GTSNPN and CDR2 SVGIG (reference sequence). The V segment lost 5 bases and the J segment 4 bases; nucleotides outside the gene matches: 1. CDR3 DNA: TGTGCCTGGTCGGGGGGAGAGACCCAGTACTTC. As protein: CAWSGGETQYF.

J is TRBJ1-2 and V is TRBV13; 8 bases agree with TRBD1. Germline V CDR1 and CDR2: PRHDT, FYEKMQ (reference sequence). The CDR3 consists of 19 residues. The ends lost 4 bases at V and 3 bases at J; junction bases unmatched: 19. The CDR3 DNA reads as TGTGCCAGCAGCTCGGCCCACCCCCAGCGGGACAGGAAAGACTATGGCTACACCTTC. It translates to CASSSAHPQRDRKDYGYTF.

This clone was detected only once. The CDR3 DNA is TGCAGTGCTAGAGATCTTGAAAAACTGTTTTTT. Its protein is CSARDLEKLFF. J is TRBJ1-4 and V is TRBV20-1, with no clear D. This CDR3 is 11 amino acids long. Per germline, CDR1 DFQATT and CDR2 SNEGSKA (reference sequence). V shed 0 bases and J shed 7 bases, with 3 bases lying between them.

The chain carries TRBV28 and TRBJ1-3; D might be TRBD1 (6 bases). The CDR3 runs 18 residues. CDR1 and CDR2 (germline): MDHEN, SYDVKM. Trimming removed 8 bases at V and 0 bases at J, with 23 bases between. CDR3: CASASRLGGRSSGNTIYF. CDR3 DNA sequence: TGTGCCAGCGCCTCCCGTTTAGGGGGACGGTCCTCTGGAAACACCATATATTTT.

This clone showed up just a few times. This sample includes further DNA sequences coding for the same CDR3. The chain is built from TRBV18 and TRBJ2-5; 10 positions agree with TRBD1. The CDR3 sequence is 14 residues long. The trim removed 3 bases at V and 5 bases at J, leaving 3 bases unmatched. Germline CDR1 KGHSH, CDR2 LQKENI. This CDR3 is CASSPGDRGETQYF. CDR3 DNA sequence: TGTGCCAGCTCACCCGGGGACAGGGGTGAGACCCAGTACTTC. Complete variable domain (other parts from reference TRBV18 and TRBJ2-5): NAGVMQNPRHLVRRRGQEARLRCSPMKGHSHVYWYRQLPEEGLKFMVYLQKENIIDESGMPKERFSAEFPKEGPSILRIQQVVRGDSAAYFCASSPGDRGETQYFGPGTRLLVL.

The chain joins TRBV28 to TRBJ1-4, with TRBD1 identical over 7 bases. Looked up from germline, CDR1 is MDHEN and CDR2 is SYDVKM. The CDR3 length is 17 residues. V lost 1 base, J lost 5 bases, and 10 bases stayed unmatched. CDR3 sequence: CASSLYRGPGKNEKLFF. The CDR3, as DNA: TGTGCCAGCAGTTTATATAGGGGGCCGGGGAAAAATGAAAAACTGTTTTTT.

This clone has only one observation. The chain uses TRBV9 and TRBJ2-7; TRBD1 is a possible D gene (5 bases). Germline V gene sequence: CDR1 SGDLS, CDR2 YYNGEE. The germline V and J ends were trimmed by 3 bases and 1 base, with 8 bases remaining between them. The CDR3 sequence is 13 residues long. This CDR3 reads CASSADNSYEQYF. DNA for the CDR3: TGTGCCAGCAGCGCGGACAATTCCTACGAGCAGTACTTC. The full variable domain, in which reference TRBV9 and TRBJ2-7 provide the parts outside the CDR3, is DSGVTQTPKHLITATGQRVTLRCSPRSGDLSVYWYQQSLDQGLQFLIQYYNGEERAKGNILERFSAQQFPDLHSELNLSSLELGDSALYFCASSADNSYEQYFGPGTRLTVT.